A single sample gave rise to the 8 T cell receptor beta chains below, sequenced in a study of blood T cells in healthy people across ages. PCR was performed a second time for about 7 to 12 cycles using a sample-barcoded 5' primer and a J-beta primer mix. TCRdb used MiXCR to reprocess the 5' RACE reads, holding one entry per CDR3 protein. This table holds hundreds of thousands of distinct CDR3 sequences, 40% to 45% found once. Sequences were obtained from blood. These receptor sequences come from a man of 80 years or more in good health.

The chain couples TRBV18 to TRBJ2-7; D remains ambiguous. Germline V CDR1 and CDR2: KGHSH, LQKENI. Trimming shortened V by 6 bases and J by 3 bases, and 15 bases separated the two germline ends. This CDR3 region has 14 residues. The CDR3 DNA sequence: TGTGCCAGCTCCCCATATTCCCCGGGCTACGAGCAGTACTTC. Translated, it gives CASSPYSPGYEQYF.

A note on this clonotype: A much larger clone differs from this one at a single base, so this may be a read error. The chain recombines TRBV10-3 with TRBJ2-4; 7 positions match TRBD2. The J call may be wrong; the DNA end is better matched by TRBJ2-7. The CDR3 consists of 14 residues. Germline V gives CDR1 ENHRY, CDR2 SYGVKD. The DNA for the CDR3 is TGTGCCATCAGTGAGGCCGGCGGGAGCTCCGAGCAGTACTTC. Translating it yields CAISEAGGSSEQYF.

In its sample, this clonotype was seen once. The V call is TRBV4-3, the J call TRBJ2-7; D gene ambiguous. Germline assignment: CDR1 LGHNA and CDR2 YSLEER. Trimming took off 3 bases at V and 7 bases at J, with 16 bases between the two ends. This CDR3 region has 14 residues. The chain's CDR3 is CASSQFGSYNEQYF. The CDR3 DNA reads TGCGCCAGCAGCCAGTTCGGCTCCTACAATGAGCAGTACTTC.

The chain employs TRBV7-2 and TRBJ2-7; D remains ambiguous. Germline V gene lookup returns CDR1 SGHTA and CDR2 FQGNSA. The ends were cut back, 7 bases at V and 4 bases at J, with 23 bases in the middle. The CDR3 spans 16 residues. CDR3 sequence (DNA): TGTGCCAGCAAAACTACCTCGGCGGACGTCGGATACGAGCAGTACTTC. It encodes CASKTTSADVGYEQYF.

The rearrangement links TRBV7-9 to TRBJ2-7, with D possibly TRBD2 on 5 matching bases. This CDR3 is built from 13 residues. Germline CDR1 SEHNR, CDR2 FQNEAQ (reference sequence). Trimming left V 1 base short and J 7 bases short, with 11 bases between. DNA for the CDR3: TGTGCCAGCAGCTTAGAGCGGACGAAAGAGCAGTACTTC. Protein product: CASSLERTKEQYF.

The chain has TRBV14 and TRBJ2-5; D is perhaps TRBD2 (5 bases). This CDR3 contains 16 residues. Trimming removed 4 bases at V and 1 base at J, with 16 bases between. CDR1 SGHDN and CDR2 FVKESK come from the germline V gene. This chain's CDR3 is CASSPRLGGLQETQYF. Here the CDR3 DNA reads TGTGCCAGCAGCCCGAGGCTAGGAGGACTCCAAGAGACCCAGTACTTC.

This chain joins TRBV6-2 or TRBV6-3 and TRBJ2-7; no clear D. CDR1 and CDR2 (germline): MNHEY, SVGEGT. CDR3 length equals 15 residues. Trimming took 2 bases from V and 0 from J, leaving 11 bases between them. The chain's CDR3 is CASSYQRQSSYEQYF. For the CDR3, the DNA is TGTGCCAGCAGTTACCAGCGTCAAAGCTCCTACGAGCAGTACTTC.

The chain is built from TRBV12-3 or TRBV12-4 and TRBJ1-6; no reliable D call. This CDR3 region has 16 residues. Trimming removed 2 bases at V and 11 bases at J, with 19 bases between. The chain's CDR3 is CASSLSQMTGGPPLHF. The DNA of the CDR3 is TGTGCCAGCAGTTTATCCCAGATGACCGGAGGACCACCCCTCCACTTT.